This is a list of T cell receptor beta chains from one sample in a study of CD8 T cells in Susac syndrome. One entry per CDR3 protein, called by TCRdb with MiXCR from the immunoSEQ multiplex PCR reads. The sample includes about 69,000 distinct CDR3 sequences, just under 95% seen only once; the top ten take 0.2% to 0.25%. Sequenced material: CD8+ T cells from PBMCs. The receptors stem from a human donor in good health. CDR3s include the opening cysteine and the closing phenylalanine or tryptophan. Fields, in order: CDR3 length, V gene, J gene, CDR3 protein.

13	TRBV5-8	TRBJ1-2	CASTLRAVYGYTF
16	TRBV7-2	TRBJ2-2	CASSQTGGANTGELFF
14	TRBV28	TRBJ1-1	CASSLLARGTEAFF
11	TRBV29-1	TRBJ2-7	CSVVETYEQYF
17	TRBV13	TRBJ2-2	CASSVSGTGEVTGELFF
14	TRBV7-2	TRBJ2-2	CASSWVRNTGELFF
11	TRBV30	TRBJ2-1	CAWEGHNEQFF
15	TRBV19	TRBJ2-1	CASSTDGSSYNEQFF
16	TRBV7-9	TRBJ1-2	CASSSSAEDRDYGYTF
15	TRBV7-9	TRBJ1-6	CASSATGAGNSPLHF
13	TRBV7-8	TRBJ2-3	CASSRELTDTQYF